This TCR beta chain was captured by sequencing in a study of blood T cells in healthy people across ages. Primed by a sample-barcoded 5' primer and a J-beta primer mix, a second PCR proceeded for 7 to 11 cycles. TCRdb independently ran MiXCR on the 5' RACE reads; one entry per CDR3 protein. Among 1.5 million to 2 million distinct CDR3 sequences, approximately 40% were seen once, and the ten largest hold roughly 23%. The CDR3 has 14 amino acids. V was cut by 2 bases and J by 13 bases, with 18 bases left in between. Germline lookup yields CDR1 SGHVS and CDR2 FQNEAQ. The sample comprised blood. The chain is built from TRBV7-8 and TRBJ2-4, with unresolved D. This TCR derives from a human donor in good health. CDR3 bases: TGTGCCAGCAGCTTAACAGTTGGAGACGACTCCCAGTACTTC. Encoded protein: CASSLTVGDDSQYF.